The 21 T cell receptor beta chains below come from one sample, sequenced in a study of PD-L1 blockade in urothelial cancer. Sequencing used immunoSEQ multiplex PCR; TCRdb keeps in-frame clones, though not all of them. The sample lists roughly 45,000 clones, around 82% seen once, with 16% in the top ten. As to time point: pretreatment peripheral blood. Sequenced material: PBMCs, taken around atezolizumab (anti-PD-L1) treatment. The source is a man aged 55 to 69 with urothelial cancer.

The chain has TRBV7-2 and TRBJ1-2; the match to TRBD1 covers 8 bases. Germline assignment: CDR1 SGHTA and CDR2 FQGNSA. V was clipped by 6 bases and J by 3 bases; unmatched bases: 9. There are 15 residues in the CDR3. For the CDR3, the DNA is TGTGCCAGCAGTTACGGACAGGGTCTGGACTATGGCTACACCTTC. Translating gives CASSYGQGLDYGYTF.

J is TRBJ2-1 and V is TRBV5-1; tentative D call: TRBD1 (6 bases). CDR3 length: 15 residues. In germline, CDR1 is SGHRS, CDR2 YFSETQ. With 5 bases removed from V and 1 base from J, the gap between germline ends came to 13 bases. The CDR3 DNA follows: TGCGCCAGCAGACCCCGGGACATTTCCTACAATGAGCAGTTCTTC. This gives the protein CASRPRDISYNEQFF.

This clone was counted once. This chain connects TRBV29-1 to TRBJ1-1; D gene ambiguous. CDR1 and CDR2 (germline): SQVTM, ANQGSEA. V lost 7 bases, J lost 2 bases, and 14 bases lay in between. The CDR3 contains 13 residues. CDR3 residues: CSATRGVNTEAFF. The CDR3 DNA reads TGCAGCGCCACCCGCGGGGTTAACACTGAAGCTTTCTTT.

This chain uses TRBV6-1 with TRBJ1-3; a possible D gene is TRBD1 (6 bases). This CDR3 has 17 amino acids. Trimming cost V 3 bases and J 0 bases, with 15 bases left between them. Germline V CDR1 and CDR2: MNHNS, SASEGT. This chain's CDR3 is CASSDQGRVISGNTIYF. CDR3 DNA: TGTGCCAGCAGTGACCAGGGGAGGGTGATCTCTGGAAACACCATATATTTT.

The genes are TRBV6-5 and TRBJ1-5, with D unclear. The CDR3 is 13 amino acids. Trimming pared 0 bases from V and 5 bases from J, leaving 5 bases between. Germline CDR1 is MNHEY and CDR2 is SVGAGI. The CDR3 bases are TGTGCCAGCAGTTACTCGGCATATCAGCCCCAGCATTTT. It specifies CASSYSAYQPQHF.

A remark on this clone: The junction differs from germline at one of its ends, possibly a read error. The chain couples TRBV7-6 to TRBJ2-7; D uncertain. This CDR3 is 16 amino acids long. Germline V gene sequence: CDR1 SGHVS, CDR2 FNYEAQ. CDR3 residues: CASSQALGVDSHEQYF. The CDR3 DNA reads TGTGCCAGCAGCCAAGCCCTTGGCGTCGACTCCCACGAGCAGTACTTC.

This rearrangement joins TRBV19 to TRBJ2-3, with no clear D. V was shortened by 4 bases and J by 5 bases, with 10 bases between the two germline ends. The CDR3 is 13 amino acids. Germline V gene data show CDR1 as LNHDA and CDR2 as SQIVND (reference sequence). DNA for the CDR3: TGTGCCAGTAGTACCGCTCTCGGAGATACGCAGTATTTT. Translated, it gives CASSTALGDTQYF.

CDR3 protein: CASSLENRDNEQFF. CDR3 nucleotides: TGTGCCAGCAGCTTGGAAAACAGGGACAATGAGCAGTTCTTC. The chain uses TRBV5-4 and TRBJ2-1; D possibly corresponds to TRBD1 (6 bases). The CDR3 length is 14 residues. Deletions cut 0 bases from V and 5 bases from J, with 9 bases between. CDR1 and CDR2 from the germline V gene are SGHNT and YYREEE (reference sequence).

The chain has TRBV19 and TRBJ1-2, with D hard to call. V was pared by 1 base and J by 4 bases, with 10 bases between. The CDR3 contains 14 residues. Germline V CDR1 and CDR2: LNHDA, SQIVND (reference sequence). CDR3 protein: CASSIVGGSYGYTF. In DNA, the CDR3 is TGTGCCAGTAGTATAGTCGGCGGATCCTATGGCTACACCTTC.

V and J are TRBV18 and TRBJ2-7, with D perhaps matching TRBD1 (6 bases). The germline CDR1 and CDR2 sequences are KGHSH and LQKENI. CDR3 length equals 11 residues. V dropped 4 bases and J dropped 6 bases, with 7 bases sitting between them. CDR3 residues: CASSRGLEQYF. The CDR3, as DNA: TGTGCCAGCTCACGGGGGCTCGAGCAGTACTTC.

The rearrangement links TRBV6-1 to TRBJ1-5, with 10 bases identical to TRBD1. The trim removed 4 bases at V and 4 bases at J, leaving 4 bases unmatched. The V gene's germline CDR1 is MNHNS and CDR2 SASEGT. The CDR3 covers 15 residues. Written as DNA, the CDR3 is TGTGCCAGCAGTGTAATGGACAGGGGGAATCAGCCCCAGCATTTT. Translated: CASSVMDRGNQPQHF.

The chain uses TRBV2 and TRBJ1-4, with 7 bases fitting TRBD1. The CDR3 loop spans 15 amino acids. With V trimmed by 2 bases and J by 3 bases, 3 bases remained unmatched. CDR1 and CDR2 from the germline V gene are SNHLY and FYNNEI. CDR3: CASSETGVANEKLFF. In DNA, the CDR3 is TGTGCCAGCAGTGAAACAGGGGTAGCTAATGAAAAACTGTTTTTT.

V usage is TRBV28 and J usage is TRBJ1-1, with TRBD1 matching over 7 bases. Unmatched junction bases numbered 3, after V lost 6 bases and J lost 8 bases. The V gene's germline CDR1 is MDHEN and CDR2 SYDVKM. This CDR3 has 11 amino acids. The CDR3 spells CASRTGVEAFF. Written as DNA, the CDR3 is TGTGCCAGCAGAACAGGGGTCGAAGCTTTCTTT.

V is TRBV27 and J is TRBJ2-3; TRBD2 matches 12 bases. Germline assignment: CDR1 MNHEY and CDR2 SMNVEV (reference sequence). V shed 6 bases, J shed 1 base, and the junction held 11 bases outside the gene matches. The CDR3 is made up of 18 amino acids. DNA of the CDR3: TGTGCCAGCAGCCCGGGGCGGACTAGCGGGATGGGCACAGATACGCAGTATTTT. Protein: CASSPGRTSGMGTDTQYF.

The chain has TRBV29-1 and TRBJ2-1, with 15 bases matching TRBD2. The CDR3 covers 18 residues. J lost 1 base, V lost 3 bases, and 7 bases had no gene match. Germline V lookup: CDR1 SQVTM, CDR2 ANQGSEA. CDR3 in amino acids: CSVEIGLAGGRSYNEQFF. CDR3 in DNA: TGCAGCGTTGAGATAGGACTAGCGGGGGGGCGGTCCTACAATGAGCAGTTCTTC.

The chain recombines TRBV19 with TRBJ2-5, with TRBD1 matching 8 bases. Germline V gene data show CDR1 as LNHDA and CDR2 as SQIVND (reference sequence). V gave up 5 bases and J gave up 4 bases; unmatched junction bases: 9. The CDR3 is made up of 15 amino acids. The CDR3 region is CASSVLDRAGETQYF. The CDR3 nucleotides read TGTGCCAGTAGTGTCCTGGACAGGGCAGGAGAGACCCAGTACTTC.

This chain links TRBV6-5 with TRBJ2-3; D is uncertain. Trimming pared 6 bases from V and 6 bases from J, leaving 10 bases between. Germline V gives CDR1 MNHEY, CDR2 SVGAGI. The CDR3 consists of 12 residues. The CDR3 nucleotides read TGTGCCAGCAGCCCCGGGTCGGATACGCAGTATTTT. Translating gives CASSPGSDTQYF.

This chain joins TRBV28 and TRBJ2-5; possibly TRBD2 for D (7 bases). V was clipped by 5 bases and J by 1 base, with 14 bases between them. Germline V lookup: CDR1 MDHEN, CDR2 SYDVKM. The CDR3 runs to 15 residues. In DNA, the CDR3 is TGTGCCAGCAGTCTTTCGGGGGGCGGCCAAGAGACCCAGTACTTC. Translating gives CASSLSGGGQETQYF.

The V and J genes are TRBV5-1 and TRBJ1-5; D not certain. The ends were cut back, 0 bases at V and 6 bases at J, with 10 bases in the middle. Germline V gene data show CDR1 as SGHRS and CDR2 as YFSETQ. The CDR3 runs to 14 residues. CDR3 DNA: TGCGCCAGCAGCTTGGCCTCAGCGGGTCAGCCCCAGCATTTT. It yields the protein CASSLASAGQPQHF.

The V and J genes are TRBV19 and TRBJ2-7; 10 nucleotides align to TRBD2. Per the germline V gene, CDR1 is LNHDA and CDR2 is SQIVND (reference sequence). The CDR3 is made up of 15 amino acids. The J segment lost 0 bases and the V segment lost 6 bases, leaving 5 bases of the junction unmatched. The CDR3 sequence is CASSSGTSDSYEQYF. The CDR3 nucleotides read TGTGCCAGTAGCTCCGGGACTAGCGACTCCTACGAGCAGTACTTC.

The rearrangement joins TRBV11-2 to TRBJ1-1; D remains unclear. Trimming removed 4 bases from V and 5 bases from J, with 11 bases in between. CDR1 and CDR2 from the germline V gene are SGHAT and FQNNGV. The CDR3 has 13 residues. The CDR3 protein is CASSSQSGTEAFF. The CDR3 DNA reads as TGTGCCAGCAGCTCCCAATCCGGGACTGAAGCTTTCTTT.